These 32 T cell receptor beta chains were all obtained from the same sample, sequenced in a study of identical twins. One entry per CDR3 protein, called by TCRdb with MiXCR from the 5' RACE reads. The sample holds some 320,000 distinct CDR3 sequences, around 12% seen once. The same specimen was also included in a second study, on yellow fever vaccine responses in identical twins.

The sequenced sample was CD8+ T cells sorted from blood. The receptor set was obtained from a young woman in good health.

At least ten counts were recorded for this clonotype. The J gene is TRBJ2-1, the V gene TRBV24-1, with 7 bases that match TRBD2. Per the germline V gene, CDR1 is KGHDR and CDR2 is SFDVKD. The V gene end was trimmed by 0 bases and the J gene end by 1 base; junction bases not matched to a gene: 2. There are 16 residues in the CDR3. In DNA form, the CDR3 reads TGTGCCACCAGTGATTTGGGCGGGAGTTCCTACAATGAGCAGTTCTTC. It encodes CATSDLGGSSYNEQFF.

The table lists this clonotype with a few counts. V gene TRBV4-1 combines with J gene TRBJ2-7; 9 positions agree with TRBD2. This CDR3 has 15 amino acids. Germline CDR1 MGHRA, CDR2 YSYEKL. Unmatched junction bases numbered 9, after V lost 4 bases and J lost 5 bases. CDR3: CASSPGGREGDEQYF. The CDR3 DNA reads TGCGCCAGCAGCCCAGGGGGGCGGGAGGGCGACGAGCAGTACTTC.

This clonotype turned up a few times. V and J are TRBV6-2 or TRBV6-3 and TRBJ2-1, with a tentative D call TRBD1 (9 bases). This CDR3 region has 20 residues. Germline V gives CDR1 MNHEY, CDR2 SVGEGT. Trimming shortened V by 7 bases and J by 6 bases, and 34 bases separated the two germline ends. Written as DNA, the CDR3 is TGTGCCAGCACCCGCAGGGGACAGGGATTCGGCGGGAGGTTACCCAATGAGCAGTTCTTC. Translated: CASTRRGQGFGGRLPNEQFF.

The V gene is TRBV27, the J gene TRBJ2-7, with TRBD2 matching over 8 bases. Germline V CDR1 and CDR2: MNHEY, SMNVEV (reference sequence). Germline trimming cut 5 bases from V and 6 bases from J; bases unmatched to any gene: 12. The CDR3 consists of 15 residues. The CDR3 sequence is CASSPAVPGGSEQYF. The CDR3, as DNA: TGTGCCAGCAGTCCCGCCGTCCCGGGAGGGTCCGAGCAGTACTTC.

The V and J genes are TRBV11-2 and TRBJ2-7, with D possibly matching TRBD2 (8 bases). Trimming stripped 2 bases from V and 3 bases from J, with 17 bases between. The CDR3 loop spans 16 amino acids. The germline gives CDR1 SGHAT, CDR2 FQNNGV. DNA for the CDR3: TGTGCCAGCAGCTTACTCGGGGGGGACAGTATCTACGAGCAGTACTTC. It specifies CASSLLGGDSIYEQYF. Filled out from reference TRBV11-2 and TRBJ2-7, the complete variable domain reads EAGVAQSPRYKIIEKRQSVAFWCNPISGHATLYWYQQILGQGPKLLIQFQNNGVVDDSQLPKDRFSAERLKGVDSTLKIQPAKLEDSAVYLCASSLLGGDSIYEQYFGPGTRLTVT.

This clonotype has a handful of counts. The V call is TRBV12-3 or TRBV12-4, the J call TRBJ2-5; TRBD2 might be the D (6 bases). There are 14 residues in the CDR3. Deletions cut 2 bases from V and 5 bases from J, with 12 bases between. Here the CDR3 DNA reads TGTGCCAGCAGTTTATTGACTAGTCGGGAGACCCAGTACTTC. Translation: CASSLLTSRETQYF.

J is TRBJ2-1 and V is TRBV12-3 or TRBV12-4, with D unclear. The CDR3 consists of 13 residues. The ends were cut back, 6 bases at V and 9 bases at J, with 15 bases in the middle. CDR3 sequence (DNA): TGTGCCAGCAGCACTGTCAGGATTACTGAGCAGTTCTTC. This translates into CASSTVRITEQFF.

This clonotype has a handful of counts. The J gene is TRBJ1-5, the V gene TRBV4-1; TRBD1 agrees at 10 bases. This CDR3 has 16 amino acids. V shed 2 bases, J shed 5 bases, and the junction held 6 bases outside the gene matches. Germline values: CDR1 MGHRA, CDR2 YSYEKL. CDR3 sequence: CASSQNSGTGDQPQHF. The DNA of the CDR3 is TGCGCCAGCAGCCAAAATTCCGGGACAGGGGATCAGCCCCAGCATTTT.

The CDR3 sequence is CASSLGQGELYEQYF. The CDR3 DNA reads as TGTGCCAGCAGCTTAGGACAGGGGGAGTTGTACGAGCAGTACTTC. This chain links TRBV11-2 with TRBJ2-7; 9 bases match TRBD1. This CDR3 is 15 amino acids long. The V segment lost 1 base and the J segment 4 bases; nucleotides outside the gene matches: 5. The V gene's germline CDR1 is SGHAT and CDR2 FQNNGV.

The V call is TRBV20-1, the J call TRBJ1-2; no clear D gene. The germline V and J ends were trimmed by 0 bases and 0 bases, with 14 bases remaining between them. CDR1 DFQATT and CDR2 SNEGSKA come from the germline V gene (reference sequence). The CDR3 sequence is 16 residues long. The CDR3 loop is CSARDLGDEANYGYTF. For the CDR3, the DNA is TGCAGTGCTAGAGATCTAGGTGATGAAGCTAACTATGGCTACACCTTC.

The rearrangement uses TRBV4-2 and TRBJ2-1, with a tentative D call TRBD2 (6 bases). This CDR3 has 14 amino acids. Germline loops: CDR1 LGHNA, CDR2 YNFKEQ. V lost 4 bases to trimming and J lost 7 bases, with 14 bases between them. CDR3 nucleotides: TGTGCCAGCAGCCGATCGGGACTCGAGAATGAGCAGTTCTTC. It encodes CASSRSGLENEQFF.

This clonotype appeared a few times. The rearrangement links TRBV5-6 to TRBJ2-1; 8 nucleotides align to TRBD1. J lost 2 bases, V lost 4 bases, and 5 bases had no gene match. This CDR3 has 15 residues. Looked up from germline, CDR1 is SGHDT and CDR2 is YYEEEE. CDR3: CASSDRGQPYNEQFF. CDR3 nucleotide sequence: TGTGCCAGCAGCGACAGGGGACAACCCTACAATGAGCAGTTCTTC.

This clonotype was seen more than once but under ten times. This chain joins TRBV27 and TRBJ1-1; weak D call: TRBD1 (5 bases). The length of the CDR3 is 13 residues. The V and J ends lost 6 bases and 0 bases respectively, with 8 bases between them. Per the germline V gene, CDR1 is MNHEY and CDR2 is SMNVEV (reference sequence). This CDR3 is CASRDNLNTEAFF. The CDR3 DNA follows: TGTGCCAGCAGGGACAATCTGAACACTGAAGCTTTCTTT.

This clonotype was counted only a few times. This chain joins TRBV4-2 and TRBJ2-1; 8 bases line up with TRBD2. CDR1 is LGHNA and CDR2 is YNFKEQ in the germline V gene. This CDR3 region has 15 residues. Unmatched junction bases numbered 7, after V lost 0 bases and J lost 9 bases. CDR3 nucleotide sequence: TGTGCCAGCAGCCAAGAGATGCTAGCGGGCTTTGAGCAGTTCTTC. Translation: CASSQEMLAGFEQFF.

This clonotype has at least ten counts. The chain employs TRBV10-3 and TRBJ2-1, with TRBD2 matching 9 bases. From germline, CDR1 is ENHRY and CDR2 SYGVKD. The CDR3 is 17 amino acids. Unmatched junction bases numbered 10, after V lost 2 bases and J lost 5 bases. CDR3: CAISEETSGRLDNEQFF. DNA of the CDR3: TGTGCCATCAGTGAGGAAACAAGCGGGAGGCTCGACAATGAGCAGTTCTTC.

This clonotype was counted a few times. CDR3 region: CASSEYNHGELFF. CDR3 coding DNA: TGTGCCAGCAGTGAATATAACCACGGGGAGCTGTTTTTT. The chain couples TRBV25-1 to TRBJ2-2; D not certain. The CDR3 sequence is 13 residues long. V was shortened by 0 bases and J by 7 bases, with 6 bases between the two germline ends. The germline gives CDR1 MGHDK, CDR2 SYGVNS.

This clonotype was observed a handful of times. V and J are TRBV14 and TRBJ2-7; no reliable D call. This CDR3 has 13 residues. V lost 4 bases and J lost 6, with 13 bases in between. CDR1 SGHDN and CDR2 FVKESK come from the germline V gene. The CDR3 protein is CASSLGSLTEQYV. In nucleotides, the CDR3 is TGTGCCAGCAGCCTGGGCAGCTTAACCGAGCAGTACGTC.

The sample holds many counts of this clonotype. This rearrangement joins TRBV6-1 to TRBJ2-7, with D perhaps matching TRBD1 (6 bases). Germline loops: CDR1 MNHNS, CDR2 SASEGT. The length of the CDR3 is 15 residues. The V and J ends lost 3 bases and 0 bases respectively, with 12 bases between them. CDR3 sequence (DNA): TGTGCCAGCAGTGATCGACAGGAGAGCTCCTACGAGCAGTACGTC. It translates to CASSDRQESSYEQYV.

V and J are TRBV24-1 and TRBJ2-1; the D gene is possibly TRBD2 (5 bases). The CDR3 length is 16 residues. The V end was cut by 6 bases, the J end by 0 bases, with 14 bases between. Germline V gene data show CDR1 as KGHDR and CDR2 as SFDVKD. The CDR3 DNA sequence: TGTGCCACCAGTTGGGCTAGCAGCAACTCCTACAATGAGCAGTTCTTC. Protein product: CATSWASSNSYNEQFF.

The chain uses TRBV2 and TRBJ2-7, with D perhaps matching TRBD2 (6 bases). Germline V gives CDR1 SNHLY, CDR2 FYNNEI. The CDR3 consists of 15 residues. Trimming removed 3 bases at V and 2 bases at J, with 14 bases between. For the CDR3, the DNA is TGTGCCAGCAGTGATGGTCCCGGGGGAGCCTACGAGCAGTACTTC. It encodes CASSDGPGGAYEQYF.

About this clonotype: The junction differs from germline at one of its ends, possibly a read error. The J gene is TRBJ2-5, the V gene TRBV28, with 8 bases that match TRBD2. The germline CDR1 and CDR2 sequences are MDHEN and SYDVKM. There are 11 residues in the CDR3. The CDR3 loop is CASSGPGLVNF. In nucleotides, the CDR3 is TGTGCCAGCAGCGGGCCGGGACTAGTGAACTTC.

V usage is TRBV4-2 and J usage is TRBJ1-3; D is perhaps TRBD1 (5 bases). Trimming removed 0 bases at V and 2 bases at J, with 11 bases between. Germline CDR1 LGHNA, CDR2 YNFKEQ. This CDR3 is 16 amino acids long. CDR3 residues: CASSQDPGNPGNTIYF. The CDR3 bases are TGTGCCAGCAGCCAAGATCCAGGGAATCCTGGAAACACCATATATTTT.

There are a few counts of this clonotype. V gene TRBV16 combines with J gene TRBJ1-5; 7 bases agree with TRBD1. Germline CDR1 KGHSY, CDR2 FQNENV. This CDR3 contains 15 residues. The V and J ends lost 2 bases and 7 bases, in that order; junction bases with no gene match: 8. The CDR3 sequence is CASSQKLTGEQPQHF. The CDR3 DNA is TGTGCCAGCAGCCAAAAACTTACAGGGGAACAGCCCCAGCATTTT.

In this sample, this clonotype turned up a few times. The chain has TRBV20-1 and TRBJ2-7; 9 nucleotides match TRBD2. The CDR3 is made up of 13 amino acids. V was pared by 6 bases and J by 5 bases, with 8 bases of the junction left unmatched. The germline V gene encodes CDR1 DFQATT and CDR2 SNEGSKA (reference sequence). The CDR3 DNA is TGCAGTGCCCCGGGACTAGCAGGCGACGAGCAGTACTTC. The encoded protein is CSAPGLAGDEQYF.

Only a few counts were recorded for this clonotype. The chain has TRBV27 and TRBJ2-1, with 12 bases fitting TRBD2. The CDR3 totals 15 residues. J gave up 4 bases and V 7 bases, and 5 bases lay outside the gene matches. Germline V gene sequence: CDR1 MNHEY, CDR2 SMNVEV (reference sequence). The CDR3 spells CASTRLAGEYNEQFF. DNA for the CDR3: TGTGCCAGCACCAGACTAGCGGGGGAATACAATGAGCAGTTCTTC.

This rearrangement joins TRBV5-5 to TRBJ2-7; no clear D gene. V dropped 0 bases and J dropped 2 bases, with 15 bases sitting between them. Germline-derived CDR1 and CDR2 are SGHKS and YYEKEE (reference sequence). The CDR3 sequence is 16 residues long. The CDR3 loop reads CASSLESAGRPYEQYV. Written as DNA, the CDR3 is TGTGCCAGCAGCTTGGAATCGGCAGGACGACCCTACGAGCAGTACGTC.

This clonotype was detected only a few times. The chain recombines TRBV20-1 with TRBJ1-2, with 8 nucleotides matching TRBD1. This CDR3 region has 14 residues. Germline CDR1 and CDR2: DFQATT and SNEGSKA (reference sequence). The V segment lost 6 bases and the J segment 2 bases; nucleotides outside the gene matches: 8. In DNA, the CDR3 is TGCAGTGCCTACCAGGGACAGGCGAACTATGGCTACACCTTC. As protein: CSAYQGQANYGYTF.

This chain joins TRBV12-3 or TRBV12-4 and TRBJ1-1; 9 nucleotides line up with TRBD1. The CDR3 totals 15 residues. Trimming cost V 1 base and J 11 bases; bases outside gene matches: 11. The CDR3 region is CASSLGGTGGDLAFF. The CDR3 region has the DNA TGTGCCAGCAGTTTAGGGGGCACAGGGGGCGATTTGGCTTTCTTT.

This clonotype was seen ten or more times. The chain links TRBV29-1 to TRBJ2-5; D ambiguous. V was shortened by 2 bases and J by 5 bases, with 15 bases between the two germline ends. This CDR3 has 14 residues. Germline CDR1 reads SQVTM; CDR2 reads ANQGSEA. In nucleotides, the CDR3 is TGCAGCGTTGAACCCGCCCCTCTGGGGGAGACCCAGTACTTC. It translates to CSVEPAPLGETQYF.

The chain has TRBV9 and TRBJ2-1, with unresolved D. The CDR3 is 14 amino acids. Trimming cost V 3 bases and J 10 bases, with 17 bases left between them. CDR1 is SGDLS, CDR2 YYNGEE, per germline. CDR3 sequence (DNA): TGTGCCAGCAGCGCACCTGACCGTGAAAGGGAGCAGTTCTTC. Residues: CASSAPDREREQFF.

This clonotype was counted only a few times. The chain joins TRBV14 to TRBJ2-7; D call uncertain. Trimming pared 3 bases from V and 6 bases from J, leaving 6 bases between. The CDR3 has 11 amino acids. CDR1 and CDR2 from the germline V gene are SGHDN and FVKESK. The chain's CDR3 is CASSQTLEQYF. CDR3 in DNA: TGTGCCAGCAGCCAGACCCTCGAGCAGTACTTC. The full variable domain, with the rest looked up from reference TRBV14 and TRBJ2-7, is EAGVTQFPSHSVIEKGQTVTLRCDPISGHDNLYWYRRVMGKEIKFLLHFVKESKQDESGMPNNRFLAERTGGTYSTLKVQPAELEDSGVYFCASSQTLEQYFGPGTRLTVT.

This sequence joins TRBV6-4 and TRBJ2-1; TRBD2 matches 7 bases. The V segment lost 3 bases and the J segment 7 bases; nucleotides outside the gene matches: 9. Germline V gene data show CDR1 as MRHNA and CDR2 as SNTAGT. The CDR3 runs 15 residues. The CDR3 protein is CASSDTGEGPNEQFF. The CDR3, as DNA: TGTGCCAGCAGTGATACGGGGGAGGGCCCAAATGAGCAGTTCTTC.